Below are 30 T cell receptor beta chains sequenced from a single sample in a study of cytomegalovirus exposure and HLA in healthy donors. The PCR was carried out with 60 Vbeta primers and 13 Jbeta primers. TCRdb's copy holds only in-frame clones and misses some; the assay was immunoSEQ multiplex PCR. The sample holds roughly 170,000 clones, 76% seen once. Material for sequencing was PBMCs. The receptors stem from a female donor in good health and CMV-seronegative.

This chain uses TRBV6-1 with TRBJ2-7; perhaps TRBD2 as D (6 bases). The germline V gene encodes CDR1 MNHNS and CDR2 SASEGT. The CDR3 has 14 residues. Trimming removed 3 bases from V and 1 base from J, with 10 bases in between. The CDR3 nucleotides are TGTGCCAGCAGTGATATACGGGGGTCCTACGAGCAGTACTTC. Residues: CASSDIRGSYEQYF.

The V gene is TRBV28, the J gene TRBJ2-5; D not resolved. This CDR3 comprises 13 residues. The V gene's germline CDR1 is MDHEN and CDR2 SYDVKM. Trimming took 6 bases from V and 1 from J, leaving 9 bases between them. The CDR3 coding sequence is TGTGCCAGCAGCCATCCGGTCCAAGAGACCCAGTACTTC. Its translation is CASSHPVQETQYF.

This chain joins TRBV6-1 and TRBJ1-5; TRBD1 agrees at 9 bases. The CDR3 length is 14 residues. The germline V gene has CDR1 MNHNS and CDR2 SASEGT. After removal of 3 bases from V and 6 bases from J, the junction contained 3 bases not matched to a gene. The CDR3 spells CASSERTGVQPQHF. The CDR3 region has the DNA TGTGCCAGCAGTGAGAGGACAGGGGTTCAGCCCCAGCATTTT.

The chain recombines TRBV30 with TRBJ1-5, with unresolved D. Trimming pared 2 bases from V and 7 bases from J, leaving 12 bases between. Germline V lookup: CDR1 GTSNPN, CDR2 SVGIG (reference sequence). The CDR3 covers 13 residues. The CDR3 DNA follows: TGTGCCTGGAGTCATTCGGAGGGACAGCCCCAGCATTTT. This translates into CAWSHSEGQPQHF.

J is TRBJ1-2 and V is TRBV9, with a possible D match to TRBD1 (6 bases). There are 16 residues in the CDR3. Trimming cost V 2 bases and J 4 bases, with 18 bases left between them. CDR1 is SGDLS, CDR2 YYNGEE, per germline. CDR3 amino acids: CASSVGGQQDSYGYTF. The CDR3 bases are TGTGCCAGCAGCGTGGGTGGACAGCAAGATTCCTATGGCTACACCTTC.

The chain recombines TRBV7-2 with TRBJ2-3; TRBD2 might be the D (8 bases). The CDR3 has 17 amino acids. Germline assignment: CDR1 SGHTA and CDR2 FQGNSA. Trimming removed 8 bases from V and 2 bases from J, with 23 bases in between. The CDR3 nucleotides read TGTGCCAGCCTGCAGGGGGGGGCGGGGGGCCTCACAGATACGCAGTATTTT. It yields the protein CASLQGGAGGLTDTQYF.

The chain is built from TRBV9 and TRBJ2-7, with a tentative D call TRBD2 (5 bases). CDR3 size: 15 residues. Trimming pared 0 bases from V and 4 bases from J, leaving 14 bases between. Germline lookup yields CDR1 SGDLS and CDR2 YYNGEE. The CDR3 DNA is TGTGCCAGCAGCGTAGATGGGAGAACGACGTACGAGCAGTACTTC. Translation gives CASSVDGRTTYEQYF.

The gene calls are TRBV15 and TRBJ2-5; 12 nucleotides line up with TRBD2. CDR3 size: 17 residues. In germline, CDR1 is LNHNV, CDR2 YYDKDF (reference sequence). V lost 3 bases to trimming and J lost 4 bases; unmatched junction nucleotides: 9. The CDR3 loop is CATSRGLLAGGPETQYF. In nucleotides, the CDR3 is TGTGCCACCAGCAGGGGCCTCCTAGCGGGGGGGCCAGAGACCCAGTACTTC.

The gene calls are TRBV28 and TRBJ1-6, with 7 positions matching TRBD1. The length of the CDR3 is 14 residues. With V trimmed by 6 bases and J by 5 bases, 4 bases remained unmatched. Germline V gene data show CDR1 as MDHEN and CDR2 as SYDVKM. The CDR3 DNA is TGTGCCAGCAGGAGGACAGGCAATAATTCACCCCTCCACTTT. Its protein is CASRRTGNNSPLHF.

The chain carries TRBV2 and TRBJ2-2; D gene ambiguous. In germline, CDR1 is SNHLY, CDR2 FYNNEI. Trimming took off 6 bases at V and 2 bases at J, with 13 bases between the two ends. This CDR3 region has 15 residues. The CDR3: CASRSEQINTGELFF. DNA of the CDR3: TGTGCCAGCAGGTCCGAACAGATAAACACCGGGGAGCTGTTTTTT.

The chain links TRBV7-2 to TRBJ1-5; 8 bases line up with TRBD1. This CDR3 is 13 amino acids long. Germline V gives CDR1 SGHTA, CDR2 FQGNSA. The trim removed 5 bases at V and 6 bases at J, leaving 3 bases unmatched. The CDR3 DNA reads TGTGCCAGCAGCCTCACAGGGGGTCAGCCCCAGCATTTT. Protein: CASSLTGGQPQHF.

The J gene is TRBJ2-5, the V gene TRBV29-1; D might be TRBD1 (5 bases). Trimming stripped 2 bases from V and 7 bases from J, with 17 bases between. The CDR3 has 14 amino acids. Germline V lookup: CDR1 SQVTM, CDR2 ANQGSEA. CDR3 protein: CSVECGAGWGTQYF. The CDR3 coding sequence is TGCAGCGTTGAATGCGGCGCAGGGTGGGGGACCCAGTACTTC.

The genes are TRBV27 and TRBJ1-2; TRBD1 might be the D (5 bases). V was shortened by 7 bases and J by 5 bases, with 14 bases between the two germline ends. Germline V gives CDR1 MNHEY, CDR2 SMNVEV (reference sequence). CDR3 size: 13 residues. The CDR3 is CASMSTRGYGYTF. The CDR3 coding sequence is TGTGCCAGCATGTCCACCCGGGGGTATGGCTACACCTTC.

CDR3 in amino acids: CASHKLAGGNNEQFF. DNA for the CDR3: TGTGCCAGTCATAAACTAGCGGGAGGCAACAATGAGCAGTTCTTC. The V and J genes are TRBV19 and TRBJ2-1; 12 bases map to TRBD2. V lost 8 bases to trimming and J lost 5 bases; unmatched junction nucleotides: 7. Germline loops: CDR1 LNHDA, CDR2 SQIVND (reference sequence). The length of the CDR3 is 15 residues.

The V and J genes are TRBV19 and TRBJ2-3; no clear D gene. CDR1 and CDR2 (germline): LNHDA, SQIVND (reference sequence). This CDR3 is 11 amino acids long. Trimming removed 6 bases from V and 5 bases from J, with 6 bases in between. This chain's CDR3 is CASSARDTQYF. DNA for the CDR3: TGTGCCAGTAGCGCTAGAGATACGCAGTATTTT.

This chain links TRBV5-6 with TRBJ2-7; 8 nucleotides line up with TRBD1. The CDR3 covers 16 residues. In germline, CDR1 is SGHDT, CDR2 YYEEEE. V trimming: 6 bases; J trimming: 0 bases; junction bases outside the gene matches: 11. For the CDR3, the DNA is TGTGCCAGCACTGTTTTAAACAGGGGGAGCTCCTACGAGCAGTACTTC. Its translation: CASTVLNRGSSYEQYF.

There are a few counts of this clone. The chain employs TRBV4-3 and TRBJ1-4, with TRBD1 identical over 7 bases. The junction had 5 bases not matched to a gene; V was cut back by 3 bases and J by 1 base. The CDR3 loop spans 16 amino acids. Germline-derived CDR1 and CDR2 are LGHNA and YSLEER. In DNA, the CDR3 is TGCGCCAGCAGCCAGCAGACAGGGATAACTAATGAAAAACTGTTTTTT. Protein sequence: CASSQQTGITNEKLFF.

V gene TRBV30 combines with J gene TRBJ1-3, with 7 positions matching TRBD1. The CDR3 sequence is 16 residues long. Germline V CDR1 and CDR2: GTSNPN, SVGIG (reference sequence). V was clipped by 3 bases and J by 0 bases; unmatched bases: 8. CDR3 bases: TGTGCCTGGAGAGAAAAGGGGGCGAACTCTGGAAACACCATATATTTT. This sequence encodes CAWREKGANSGNTIYF.

The chain joins TRBV7-3 to TRBJ2-3; the D gene is possibly TRBD2 (6 bases). Germline V gives CDR1 SGHTA, CDR2 FQGTGA. V was trimmed by 2 bases and J by 0 bases, leaving 6 bases between them. This CDR3 has 14 amino acids. CDR3 sequence reads: CASSLGTSTDTQYF. In nucleotides, the CDR3 is TGTGCCAGCAGCTTAGGGACTAGCACAGATACGCAGTATTTT.

The chain combines TRBV2 with TRBJ2-1, with 9 bases fitting TRBD2. J lost 5 bases, V lost 7 bases, and 9 bases had no gene match. The CDR3 runs 15 residues. Germline CDR1 reads SNHLY; CDR2 reads FYNNEI. The CDR3, as DNA: TGTGCCAGCATGTTAGCGGGAGCCCCAAACAATGAGCAGTTCTTC. Translation gives CASMLAGAPNNEQFF.

The chain recombines TRBV5-4 with TRBJ1-2; D is possibly TRBD1 (5 bases). CDR1 is SGHNT and CDR2 is YYREEE in the germline V gene (reference sequence). Deletions cut 1 base from V and 2 bases from J, with 9 bases between. The CDR3 covers 14 residues. The DNA for the CDR3 is TGTGCCAGCAGCTTGTACAGGCAAAACTATGGCTACACCTTC. It codes for CASSLYRQNYGYTF. The full variable domain, with the rest looked up from reference TRBV5-4 and TRBJ1-2, is ETGVTQSPTHLIKTRGQQVTLRCSSQSGHNTVSWYQQALGQGPQFIFQYYREEENGRGNFPPRFSGLQFPNYSSELNVNALELDDSALYLCASSLYRQNYGYTFGSGTRLTVV.

The chain carries TRBV5-4 and TRBJ1-1, with a tentative D call TRBD1 (6 bases). The germline V and J ends were trimmed by 5 bases and 0 bases, with 8 bases remaining between them. CDR3 length: 13 amino acids. The germline gives CDR1 SGHNT, CDR2 YYREEE (reference sequence). The CDR3 protein is CASSNRVNTEAFF. DNA of the CDR3: TGTGCCAGCAGTAACAGGGTGAACACTGAAGCTTTCTTT.

The chain has TRBV19 and TRBJ1-2; 9 positions match TRBD1. The J segment lost 5 bases and the V segment lost 9 bases, leaving 7 bases of the junction unmatched. The germline gives CDR1 LNHDA, CDR2 SQIVND (reference sequence). The CDR3 is 13 amino acids. The CDR3, as DNA: TGTGCCAGCAGACAGGGGGGATCTTATGGCTACACCTTC. This encodes CASRQGGSYGYTF.

This clone has just a few counts. The CDR3 nucleotides read TGTGCCAGCAGTCTGAACCCCGGAGGAAACACTGAAGCTTTCTTT. Translation gives CASSLNPGGNTEAFF. The V and J genes are TRBV6-4 and TRBJ1-1; no definite D call. Trimming stripped 5 bases from V and 2 bases from J, with 15 bases between. Germline CDR1 reads MRHNA; CDR2 reads SNTAGT. The CDR3 is made up of 15 amino acids.

Worth noting for this clone: Mismatch with germline at one junction end may stem from a read error. V gene TRBV7-9 combines with J gene TRBJ1-2, with D possibly matching TRBD1 (6 bases). CDR1 is SEHNR, CDR2 FQNEAQ, per germline (reference sequence). CDR3 length: 15 amino acids. The CDR3: CSSSSYRDVGYGYTF. CDR3 nucleotides: TGTTCCAGCAGCAGTTACAGGGACGTCGGCTATGGCTACACCTTC. Looking up the rest from reference TRBV7-9 and TRBJ1-2 gives the full variable domain: DTGVSQNPRHKITKRGQNVTFRCDPISEHNRLYWYRQTLGQGPEFLTYFQNEAQLEKSRLLSDRFSAERPKGSFSTLEIQRTEQGDSAMYLCSSSSYRDVGYGYTFGSGTRLTVV.

The chain joins TRBV7-2 to TRBJ1-3, with TRBD1 matching over 10 bases. The germline V gene encodes CDR1 SGHTA and CDR2 FQGNSA. The CDR3 has 15 residues. The J segment lost 6 bases and the V segment lost 2 bases, leaving 4 bases of the junction unmatched. CDR3 coding DNA: TGTGCCAGCAGCTTAACGGGACAGGGGTTAAACACCATATATTTT. Its translation is CASSLTGQGLNTIYF.

The rearrangement links TRBV30 to TRBJ1-5; tentatively, D is TRBD1 (5 bases). Germline V gene lookup returns CDR1 GTSNPN and CDR2 SVGIG (reference sequence). CDR3 length: 15 amino acids. V lost 0 bases and J lost 1, with 10 bases in between. The CDR3 DNA sequence: TGTGCCTGGAGTGTAAGGGGTAGCAGCAATCAGCCCCAGCATTTT. It translates to CAWSVRGSSNQPQHF.

The chain couples TRBV11-3 to TRBJ2-1; 11 bases align to TRBD2. CDR1 is SGHNT, CDR2 YENEEA, per germline. The V segment lost 5 bases and the J segment 3 bases; nucleotides outside the gene matches: 6. This CDR3 spans 16 amino acids. The CDR3 nucleotides read TGTGCCAGCAGCGCCGAGACTAGCGGGATCTACAATGAGCAGTTCTTC. Translated, it gives CASSAETSGIYNEQFF.

The chain couples TRBV7-2 to TRBJ2-1; maybe TRBD2 (6 bases). This CDR3 has 16 amino acids. In germline, CDR1 is SGHTA, CDR2 FQGNSA. V gave up 4 bases and J gave up 9 bases, with 22 bases separating them. CDR3 sequence reads: CASSYRGPGKEGEQFF. CDR3 DNA: TGTGCCAGCAGCTATCGGGGCCCGGGTAAGGAGGGTGAGCAGTTCTTC.

The chain joins TRBV4-1 to TRBJ2-7, with D perhaps TRBD1 (6 bases). The germline gives CDR1 MGHRA, CDR2 YSYEKL. The V end was cut by 0 bases, the J end by 6 bases, with 12 bases between. The CDR3 contains 14 residues. The CDR3 sequence: CASSQEDTGSEQYF. The CDR3 DNA sequence: TGCGCCAGCAGCCAAGAGGACACAGGGAGCGAGCAGTACTTC.